The source of this T cell receptor (beta chain) is a study of tumor-infiltrating lymphocytes in localized non-small cell lung cancer. Study-wide points: Compared with uninvolved lung, tumors showed higher T cell infiltration by TCRbeta sequencing.

TCRdb's table, derived via immunoSEQ multiplex PCR, lists solely in-frame clones and lacks some. The table records about 16,000 clones, less than 85% of them present only once. Trimming took 3 bases from V and 3 from J; bases not matched to a gene: 0. CDR3 size: 14 residues. The germline V gene has CDR1 KGHSH and CDR2 LQKENI. Comment on this clone: As yet, its antigen is unknown.

The receptor was derived from a human donor with non-small cell lung cancer. The rearrangement joins TRBV18 to TRBJ2-3; 10 positions agree with TRBD2. Sequenced sample: lung tumor tissue. CDR3 sequence (DNA): TGTGCCAGCTCACCTAGCGGGAGGACAGATACGCAGTATTTT. Encoded protein: CASSPSGRTDTQYF. The variable domain in full, with the rest retrieved from reference TRBV18 and TRBJ2-3, is NAGVMQNPRHLVRRRGQEARLRCSPMKGHSHVYWYRQLPEEGLKFMVYLQKENIIDESGMPKERFSAEFPKEGPSILRIQQVVRGDSAAYFCASSPSGRTDTQYFGPGTRLTVL.